This T cell receptor beta chain was retrieved from a study of cytomegalovirus exposure and HLA in healthy donors. In the PCR, 60 Vbeta and 13 Jbeta primers were used. TCRdb keeps only in-frame clones here, not all; method: immunoSEQ multiplex PCR. The sample includes around 150,000 clones, approximately 80% of them seen just once. In regard to this clone: Its antigen remains unidentified.

Per the germline V gene, CDR1 is LGHNA and CDR2 is YSLEER. The CDR3 totals 19 residues. The V and J ends lost 4 bases and 0 bases, in that order; junction bases with no gene match: 13. Points from the study as a whole: Versus the roughly 640-donor mean, an Asian-associated ancestry cluster reportedly showed fewer N-insertions in a later analysis.

This clonotype was obtained from a woman aged 45-65 years in good health and CMV-seronegative. Sequenced material: PBMCs. The V gene is TRBV4-3, the J gene TRBJ1-4, with 8 bases identical to TRBD1. In DNA, the CDR3 is TGCGCCAGCAGCCCGAGGGGAACGGGACAGGTTACAACTAATGAAAAACTGTTTTTT. Translating it yields CASSPRGTGQVTTNEKLFF.